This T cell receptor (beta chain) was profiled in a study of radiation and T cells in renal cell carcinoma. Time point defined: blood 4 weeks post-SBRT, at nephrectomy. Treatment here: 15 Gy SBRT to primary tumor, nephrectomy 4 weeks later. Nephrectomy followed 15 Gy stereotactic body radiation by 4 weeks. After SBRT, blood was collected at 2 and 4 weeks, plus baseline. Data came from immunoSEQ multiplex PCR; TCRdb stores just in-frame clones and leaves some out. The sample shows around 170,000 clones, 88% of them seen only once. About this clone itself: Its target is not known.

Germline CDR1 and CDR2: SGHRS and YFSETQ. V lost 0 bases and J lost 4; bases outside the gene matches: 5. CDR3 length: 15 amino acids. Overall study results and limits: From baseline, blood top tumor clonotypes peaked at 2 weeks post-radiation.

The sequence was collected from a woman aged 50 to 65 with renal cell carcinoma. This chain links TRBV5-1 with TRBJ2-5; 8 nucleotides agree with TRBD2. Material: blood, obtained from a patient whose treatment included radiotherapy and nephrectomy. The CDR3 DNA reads TGCGCCAGCAGCTTGGTAGCGGGGAGTGCAGAGACCCAGTACTTC. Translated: CASSLVAGSAETQYF.